Detailed here is one T cell receptor beta chain. These data originate in a study of T cell responses to AZD1222 COVID-19 vaccine. Clones were read by immunoSEQ multiplex PCR, and TCRdb kept only the in-frame ones, dropping some. The sample holds under 150,000 clones, almost 95% seen once. The receptor comes from an adult who received the AZD1222 COVID-19 vaccine. The source material was peripheral blood, sampled 28 days after the second AZD1222 dose.

The CDR3 loop reads CASTGGEGQAGNTIYF. The CDR3 DNA sequence: TGCGCCAGCACAGGCGGGGAAGGACAGGCTGGAAACACCATATATTTT. The chain uses TRBV5-1 and TRBJ1-3; 7 positions agree with TRBD1. J gave up 2 bases and V 6 bases, and 11 bases lay outside the gene matches. The CDR3 is made up of 16 amino acids. Per the germline V gene, CDR1 is SGHRS and CDR2 is YFSETQ.